This is a list of T cell receptor beta chains from one sample in a study of blood T cells in healthy people across ages. TCRdb reprocessed the 5' RACE reads with MiXCR, giving one entry per CDR3 protein. The data show over 1,300,000 distinct CDR3 sequences, with approximately 60% seen just once and over 6.5% held by the top ten. The sequenced sample was blood. The receptors come from a man in his late teens or twenties in good health. CDR3s include the opening cysteine and the closing phenylalanine or tryptophan. The D gene is left open where the match is weak. Clone size is shown for a subset of rows, as once, few, many or a class of expanded clone.

TRBV20-1	13	TRBJ2-7	-	-	CSASFVRIYEQYF	TGCAGTGCTAGTTTTGTCAGGATCTACGAGCAGTACTTC
TRBV29-1	11	TRBJ1-1	-	few	CSVDGGTEAFF	TGCAGCGTTGATGGTGGTACTGAAGCTTTCTTT
TRBV4-2	16	TRBJ2-1	TRBD2	-	CASSQELADLYNEQFF	TGTGCCAGCAGCCAAGAACTAGCGGACCTATACAATGAGCAGTTCTTC
TRBV11-1	16	TRBJ1-1	-	few	CASSLRQARTYTEAFF	TGTGCCAGCAGCCTCCGACAGGCGAGAACCTACACTGAAGCTTTCTTT
TRBV7-9	13	TRBJ2-5	-	-	CASSPGTRATQYF	TGTGCCAGCAGCCCCGGGACTCGGGCGACCCAGTACTTC
TRBV25-1	11	TRBJ2-5	-	-	CASSEGFKQYF	TGTGCCAGCAGTGAAGGGTTCAAGCAGTACTTC
TRBV30	13	TRBJ1-2	-	-	CAWSGGPSYGYTF	TGTGCCTGGAGTGGGGGACCGTCTTATGGCTACACCTTC
TRBV20-1	8	TRBJ1-1	-	-	CSVAEAFF	TGCAGTGTAGCTGAAGCTTTCTTT
TRBV20-1	16	TRBJ1-1	TRBD1	-	CSARARQGVSDTEAFF	TGCAGTGCTAGAGCTAGACAGGGGGTATCGGACACTGAAGCTTTCTTT
TRBV12-5	16	TRBJ2-7	TRBD2	-	CASGLGASGRTYEQYF	TGTGCTAGTGGTTTGGGTGCTAGCGGGAGGACCTACGAGCAGTACTTC
TRBV15	17	TRBJ2-4	TRBD2	few	CATSPLWSGRAKNIQYF	TGTGCCACCAGCCCGCTTTGGAGCGGGAGAGCCAAAAACATTCAGTACTTC
TRBV3-1	15	TRBJ1-1	-	-	CASSQGGQGNTEAFF	TGTGCCAGCAGCCAAGGGGGGCAGGGGAACACTGAAGCTTTCTTT
TRBV28	19	TRBJ2-1	TRBD2	-	CATFPGLAGGKNSYNEQFF	TGTGCCACCTTCCCGGGACTAGCGGGAGGTAAGAACTCCTACAATGAGCAGTTCTTC
TRBV27	17	TRBJ2-7	-	-	CASSGRADVSGYYEQYF	TGTGCCAGCAGTGGCCGGGCCGACGTCTCGGGGTACTACGAGCAGTACTTC
TRBV29-1	13	TRBJ2-2	-	once	CSATQGGTGELFF	TGCAGCGCCACTCAGGGTGGGACCGGGGAGCTGTTTTTT
TRBV5-5	18	TRBJ1-4	-	-	CASSLPFAPRKFNEKLFF	TGTGCCAGCAGCTTGCCCTTCGCCCCCCGGAAATTTAATGAAAAACTGTTTTTT
TRBV4-1	14	TRBJ2-7	-	-	CASSQDKVSYEQYF	TGCGCCAGCAGCCAAGACAAGGTCTCCTACGAGCAGTACTTC
TRBV4-2	16	TRBJ2-7	-	-	CASSQDDREPTYEQYF	TGTGCCAGCAGCCAAGATGATAGGGAACCAACCTACGAGCAGTACTTC
TRBV11-2	15	TRBJ2-7	-	-	CASSPPGRPSYEQYF	TGTGCCAGCAGCCCCCCCGGGAGACCCTCCTACGAGCAGTACTTC
TRBV7-2	13	TRBJ2-7	-	-	CASSFLSINEQYF	TGTGCCAGCAGCTTTTTAAGTATCAACGAGCAGTACTTC
TRBV29-1	12	TRBJ1-1	-	-	CSEERGSTEAFF	TGCAGCGAGGAGCGGGGGTCGACTGAAGCTTTCTTT
TRBV4-3	16	TRBJ1-3	-	-	CASSQDRAISGNTIYF	TGCGCCAGCAGCCAAGATAGGGCTATCTCTGGAAACACCATATATTTT
TRBV20-1	11	TRBJ2-7	-	-	CHVVLCYEQYF	TGCCATGTGGTCCTTTGCTACGAGCAGTACTTC
TRBV4-3	14	TRBJ2-5	TRBD2	-	CASSQEKRGETQYF	TGCGCCAGCAGCCAAGAGAAGCGGGGGGAGACCCAGTACTTC
TRBV5-1	16	TRBJ1-5	TRBD1	-	CASSLGDRRSNQPQHF	TGCGCCAGCAGCTTAGGGGACAGGCGTAGCAATCAGCCCCAGCATTTT
TRBV20-1	14	TRBJ2-4	TRBD2	few	CSASAGGSRNIQYF	TGCAGTGCTAGTGCCGGCGGGAGTCGAAACATTCAGTACTTC
TRBV3-1	13	TRBJ2-7	TRBD2	-	CASSRPSGREQYF	TGTGCCAGCAGCCGACCTAGCGGGAGGGAGCAGTACTTC
TRBV11-2	17	TRBJ2-5	TRBD2	-	CASSKGARREGLETQYF	TGTGCCAGCAGCAAGGGAGCCAGGCGGGAGGGCCTTGAGACCCAGTACTTC
TRBV6-2/TRBV6-3	14	TRBJ2-7	-	-	CASSQTDPSYEQYF	TGTGCCAGCAGCCAGACTGATCCCTCCTACGAGCAGTACTTC
TRBV6-1	14	TRBJ1-2	-	-	CASREGQGSYGYTF	TGTGCCAGCAGGGAAGGGCAGGGAAGCTATGGCTACACCTTC
TRBV20-1	14	TRBJ2-1	TRBD2	-	CSARPSSGSPEQFF	TGCAGTGCTAGACCGAGTAGCGGGAGTCCTGAGCAGTTCTTC
TRBV2	14	TRBJ2-1	TRBD1	-	CASPGQGPSNEQFF	TGTGCCAGCCCGGGACAGGGACCAAGCAATGAGCAGTTCTTC
TRBV29-1	16	TRBJ2-3	TRBD2	once	CSVVEGGIGSTDTQYF	TGCAGCGTTGTGGAGGGAGGGATTGGGAGCACAGATACGCAGTATTTT
TRBV24-1	15	TRBJ2-5	TRBD1	-	CATSDPGQGGETQYF	TGTGCCACCAGTGACCCGGGACAGGGAGGAGAGACCCAGTACTTC
TRBV20-1	13	TRBJ2-7	-	-	CSASAGAPYKQYF	TGCAGTGCTAGCGCAGGGGCCCCCTACAAGCAGTACTTC
TRBV10-3	14	TRBJ2-7	-	few	CAITNSGAKHEQYF	TGTGCCATCACAAATAGCGGCGCTAAGCACGAGCAGTACTTC
TRBV29-1	12	TRBJ2-1	-	-	CSVEDLAGEQFF	TGCAGCGTTGAAGATCTGGCGGGTGAGCAGTTCTTC
TRBV9	19	TRBJ2-1	TRBD2	-	CASSVDGPPLAGVGNEQFF	TGTGCCAGCAGCGTAGACGGCCCCCCACTAGCGGGAGTAGGGAATGAGCAGTTCTTC
TRBV28	14	TRBJ2-3	-	-	CASNGQLDVDTQYF	TGTGCCAGCAATGGACAGCTCGATGTGGATACGCAGTATTTT
TRBV6-1	15	TRBJ1-5	-	-	CASTPSGGSNQPQHF	TGTGCCAGCACCCCGTCGGGGGGTAGCAATCAGCCCCAGCATTTT
TRBV4-2	18	TRBJ2-3	-	once	CASSQRLMLATSTDTQYF	TGTGCCAGCAGCCAACGACTAATGCTAGCGACTAGCACAGATACGCAGTATTTT
TRBV5-1	16	TRBJ2-1	TRBD1	few	CASSPGQASSYNEQFF	TGCGCCAGCAGCCCCGGACAGGCCAGCTCCTACAATGAGCAGTTCTTC
TRBV27	15	TRBJ2-7	-	few	CASSLGRGGTYEQYF	TGTGCCAGCAGTTTGGGCAGGGGGGGGACCTACGAGCAGTACTTC
TRBV5-1	16	TRBJ2-3	-	-	CASSPGQSIRTDTQYF	TGCGCCAGCAGCCCGGGGCAGTCCATTCGCACAGATACGCAGTATTTT
TRBV25-1	16	TRBJ1-1	-	-	CASIPEKGMGNTEAFF	TGTGCCAGCATCCCAGAGAAGGGAATGGGGAACACTGAAGCTTTCTTT
TRBV7-9	15	TRBJ1-1	-	-	CASSSYRAAGTEAFF	TGTGCCAGCAGCTCATACAGGGCTGCGGGCACTGAAGCTTTCTTT
TRBV4-1	15	TRBJ2-3	-	few	CASSQLAPGTDTQYF	TGCGCCAGCAGCCAATTAGCTCCCGGGACAGATACGCAGTATTTT
TRBV9	14	TRBJ1-4	-	-	CASSTTETKEKLFF	TGTGCCAGCAGCACCACAGAGACTAAGGAAAAACTGTTTTTT
TRBV2	14	TRBJ1-2	TRBD1	-	CASSEDRGPLGYTF	TGTGCCAGCAGCGAAGACAGGGGGCCTTTGGGCTACACCTTC
TRBV2	14	TRBJ1-4	-	few	CASSERTTNEKLFF	TGTGCCAGCAGTGAGAGGACAACTAATGAAAAACTGTTTTTT
TRBV15	14	TRBJ1-2	-	-	CATSRGNSYYGYTF	TGTGCCACCAGCAGAGGAAACAGTTACTATGGCTACACCTTC
TRBV29-1	12	TRBJ2-1	-	-	CSVDVRAGEQFF	TGCAGCGTTGATGTGAGGGCGGGTGAGCAGTTCTTC
TRBV3-1	17	TRBJ2-6	TRBD1	once	CASLGPQGASGANVLTF	TGTGCCAGCCTGGGCCCCCAGGGGGCGTCTGGGGCCAACGTCCTGACTTTC
TRBV3-1	16	TRBJ2-5	TRBD2	-	CASSQEIGGLEETQYF	TGTGCCAGCAGCCAAGAGATTGGGGGACTAGAAGAGACCCAGTACTTC
TRBV29-1	14	TRBJ2-5	TRBD1	few	CSGSRDRLQETQYF	TGCAGCGGGAGTAGGGACAGGCTACAAGAGACCCAGTACTTC
TRBV6-2/TRBV6-3	12	TRBJ2-7	-	-	CTSSYRDHEQYF	TGTACCAGCAGTTACAGGGACCACGAGCAGTACTTC
TRBV18	13	TRBJ2-7	TRBD1	-	CASSPGQTDEQYF	TGTGCCAGCTCACCGGGACAGACAGACGAGCAGTACTTC
TRBV28	14	TRBJ1-5	-	-	CASSGMGHNQPQHF	TGTGCCAGCAGCGGGATGGGACACAATCAGCCCCAGCATTTT
TRBV6-6	16	TRBJ1-4	-	-	CASSSQKQVSDEKLFF	TGTGCCAGCAGTTCTCAAAAACAGGTCTCTGATGAAAAACTGTTTTTT